These 5 T cell receptor beta chains originate from one sample sequenced in a study of T-cell memory formation after mild COVID-19 (dated by TCRdb to the early 2020s). Libraries were made using 5' RACE. Sequencing took place on an Illumina NovaSeq 6000. TCRdb passed the public sequencing reads through fastp at Q25 and MiXCR, retaining productive beta sequences. CDR3 protein duplicates are merged, each entry listing the most common genes and DNA. The sample table shows about 400,000 distinct CDR3 sequences, and less than 25% are seen once. Clones ranked in the top ten supply around 13% of the sample. Sequences were obtained from PBMCs or a T cell subset sorted from them (not recorded which). These receptors originate from an adult woman who had mild COVID-19 (a few samples of this study predate the infection). The sample titles of this study are shuffled in the database, so cell type and time point are left out; the donor was told from shared clones.

V and J are TRBV5-8 and TRBJ2-1; D uncertain. V was clipped by 4 bases and J by 8 bases, with 19 bases between them. This CDR3 has 15 amino acids. Germline V gene lookup returns CDR1 SGHTS and CDR2 YDEGEE. CDR3 nucleotide sequence: TGTGCCAGCAGCCTTGGGGTAAATATGCCCGATGAGCAGTTCTTC. Translated, it gives CASSLGVNMPDEQFF.

The sample holds many counts of this clonotype. This rearrangement joins TRBV6-2 or TRBV6-3 to TRBJ2-3; D not resolved. Deletions cut 6 bases from V and 2 bases from J, with 33 bases between. Looked up from germline, CDR1 is MNHEY and CDR2 is SVGEGT. The CDR3 is made up of 21 amino acids. CDR3 DNA sequence: TGTGCCAGCAGCCAAAATTCGAGGTCCCGTCGTCTGTCGCGGAACACAGATACGCAGTATTTT. Amino acid sequence: CASSQNSRSRRLSRNTDTQYF.

This chain links TRBV2 with TRBJ2-4; D is possibly TRBD1 or TRBD2 (5 bases each). The germline CDR1 and CDR2 sequences are SNHLY and FYNNEI. Trimming pared 0 bases from V and 9 bases from J, leaving 15 bases between. This CDR3 has 15 residues. This CDR3 is CASSEALRGVGIQYF. Here the CDR3 DNA reads TGTGCCAGCAGTGAAGCATTGAGAGGGGTGGGCATTCAGTACTTC.

The V call is TRBV6-5, the J call TRBJ2-7, with a weak D call TRBD2 (6 bases). CDR1 and CDR2 from the germline V gene are MNHEY and SVGAGI. This CDR3 has 14 amino acids. The ends were cut back, 7 bases at V and 0 bases at J, with 13 bases in the middle. DNA of the CDR3: TGTGCCAGCAATATATCGGGACTCTCCTACGAGCAGTACTTC. This gives the protein CASNISGLSYEQYF.

The V gene is TRBV24-1, the J gene TRBJ1-2; 8 nucleotides match TRBD1. J was trimmed by 4 bases and V by 3 bases; bases with no gene match: 3. Germline V gives CDR1 KGHDR, CDR2 SFDVKD. The CDR3 length is 14 residues. The CDR3 sequence: CATSDTQGGYGYTF. CDR3 bases: TGTGCCACCAGTGATACACAGGGGGGCTATGGCTACACCTTC.